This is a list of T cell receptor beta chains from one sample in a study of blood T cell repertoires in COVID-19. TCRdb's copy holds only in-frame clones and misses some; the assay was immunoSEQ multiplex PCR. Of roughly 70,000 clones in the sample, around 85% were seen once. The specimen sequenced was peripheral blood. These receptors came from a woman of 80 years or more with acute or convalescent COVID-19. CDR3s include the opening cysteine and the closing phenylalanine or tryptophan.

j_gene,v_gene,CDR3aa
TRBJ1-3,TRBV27,CASSPVGRTIAGNTIYF
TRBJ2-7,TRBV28,CASSFGTGNPYEQYF
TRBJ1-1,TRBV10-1,CASAEGQGTEAFF
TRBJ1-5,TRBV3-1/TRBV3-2,CAMTGTKYSNQPQHF
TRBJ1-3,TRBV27,CASSSRGWQLGNTIYF
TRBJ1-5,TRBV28,CASSSSGVGTYSNQPQHF
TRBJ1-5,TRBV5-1,CASSPDKGDQPQHF
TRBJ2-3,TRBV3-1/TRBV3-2,CASSILAGATDTQYF
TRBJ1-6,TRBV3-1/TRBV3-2,CASSQDFAGSRSPLHF
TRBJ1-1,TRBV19,CASSTGQGRKHWEAFF
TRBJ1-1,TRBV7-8,CASSLLWGNTEAFF
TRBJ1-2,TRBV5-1,CASSLASGFDGYTF
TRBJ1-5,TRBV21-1,CASSPRGRREADQPQHF
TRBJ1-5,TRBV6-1,CASSEAETGYQPQHF
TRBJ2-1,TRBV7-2,CASSSRGPNYNEQFF
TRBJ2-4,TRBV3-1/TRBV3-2,CASSEAPPLQRKNIQYF
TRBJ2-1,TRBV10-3,CAISESTGATNEQFF
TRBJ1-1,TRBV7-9,CASKDPGRTEAFF
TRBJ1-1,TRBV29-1,CSGTANLNTEAFF
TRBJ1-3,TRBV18,CASSPPGGGNTIYF
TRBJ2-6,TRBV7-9,CASSFYRGTGANVLTF
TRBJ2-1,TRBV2,CASERVGQGAFNEQFF